The 32 T cell receptor beta chains given below trace back to one sample, sequenced in a study of molecular identifiers for immune sequencing clone quantification. TCRdb independently ran MiXCR on the PCR reads; one entry per CDR3 protein. The data contain approximately 320,000 distinct CDR3 sequences, roughly a quarter of them singletons. The specimen was naive CD8+ T cells from blood, with Jurkat cell RNA spiked in. The subset was: FACS-sorted CD8+CD4-CCR7+CD45RA+ naive T cells. All receptors come from a human donor in good health. Some libraries in this study had Jurkat cell RNA spiked in.

Points on this clonotype: The junction departs from the called germline gene at one end, perhaps through a read error. This chain's CDR3 is CASSQAALPPSAYKEQFF. CDR3 coding DNA: TGCGCCAGCAGCCAAGCGGCTCTACCTCCAAGCGCCTACAAAGAGCAGTTCTTC. The chain recombines TRBV4-3 with TRBJ2-1; unclear D gene. CDR3 length: 18 amino acids. In germline, CDR1 is LGHNA, CDR2 YSLEER.

This rearrangement joins TRBV12-3 or TRBV12-4 to TRBJ2-1; 9 nucleotides match TRBD1. Losses at the gene ends were 6 bases for V and 10 bases for J; bases not matched to a gene: 10. This CDR3 is built from 14 residues. In nucleotides, the CDR3 is TGTGCCAGCAGCATACAGGGGGCGGTCCAAGAGCAGTTCTTC. Protein sequence: CASSIQGAVQEQFF.

Comments on this clonotype: A read error may be the cause here, since a much bigger clone is one base away. The V gene is TRBV2, the J gene TRBJ2-4; 9 bases fit TRBD1. There are 15 residues in the CDR3. The germline CDR1 and CDR2 sequences are SNHLY and FYNNEI. The CDR3 coding sequence is TGTGCCAGCAGTGTAGACAGGGGGGCCAAAAACACTCAGTACTTC. As protein: CASSVDRGAKNTQYF.

CDR3 nucleotide sequence: TGCAGTGCTAGGGGCGGGGGGGCCAGGAATGAGCAGTTCTTC. Its protein product is CSARGGGARNEQFF. This rearrangement joins TRBV20-1 to TRBJ2-1; TRBD2 aligns across 9 bases. Germline loops: CDR1 DFQATT, CDR2 SNEGSKA (reference sequence). Losses at the gene ends were 3 bases for V and 7 bases for J; bases not matched to a gene: 7. The CDR3 has 14 amino acids.

This clonotype was counted at least ten times. The V gene is TRBV28, the J gene TRBJ1-5, with 7 nucleotides matching TRBD1. Germline V gene lookup returns CDR1 MDHEN and CDR2 SYDVKM. This CDR3 spans 13 amino acids. J gave up 7 bases and V 8 bases, and 8 bases lay outside the gene matches. For the CDR3, the DNA is TGTGCCAGCGGAGAGCCAGGGGGACAGCCCCAGCATTTT. Encoded protein: CASGEPGGQPQHF.

The rearrangement joins TRBV10-1 to TRBJ2-2, with unresolved D. Germline CDR1 and CDR2: WNHNN and SYGVQD (reference sequence). V lost 3 bases to trimming and J lost 7 bases, with 9 bases between them. The CDR3 totals 13 residues. The CDR3: CASSDPPGGELFF. The CDR3 nucleotides read TGCGCCAGCAGTGACCCCCCTGGCGGGGAGCTGTTTTTT.

This chain connects TRBV3-1 to TRBJ2-1; tentatively, D is TRBD1 (6 bases). Germline V lookup: CDR1 LGHDT, CDR2 YNNKEL (reference sequence). The CDR3 sequence is 14 residues long. Trimming left V 3 bases short and J 9 bases short, with 15 bases between. CDR3 nucleotide sequence: TGTGCCAGCAGCCATCTCACGCAAGGGGGTGAGCAGTTCTTC. Translation: CASSHLTQGGEQFF.

This clonotype was observed many times. V is TRBV6-6 and J is TRBJ2-7; D is unclear. This CDR3 contains 13 residues. V dropped 6 bases and J dropped 3 bases, with 12 bases sitting between them. Germline loops: CDR1 MNHNY, CDR2 SVGAGI (reference sequence). The CDR3 reads CASSPGHNYEQYF. The DNA for the CDR3 is TGTGCCAGCAGCCCCGGCCATAACTACGAGCAGTACTTC.

The chain carries TRBV24-1 and TRBJ2-2; D may be TRBD2 (5 bases). Per the germline V gene, CDR1 is KGHDR and CDR2 is SFDVKD. Trimming left V 2 bases short and J 5 bases short, with 17 bases between. The CDR3 is 17 residues long. CDR3 loop: CATSDYRWGEGTGELFF. As DNA, the CDR3 is TGTGCCACCAGTGATTATCGCTGGGGTGAGGGTACCGGGGAGCTGTTTTTT.

The chain couples TRBV11-2 to TRBJ1-1, with 8 bases lining up with TRBD1. Germline V gene sequence: CDR1 SGHAT, CDR2 FQNNGV. V trimming: 3 bases; J trimming: 6 bases; junction bases outside the gene matches: 3. This CDR3 comprises 13 residues. The CDR3 DNA follows: TGTGCCAGCAGCTTGACAGGGGTGCCTGAAGCTTTCTTT. Its protein is CASSLTGVPEAFF.

The sample holds a few counts of this clonotype. The genes are TRBV6-2 or TRBV6-3 and TRBJ2-2; D is perhaps TRBD1 or TRBD2 (5 bases each). Trimming left V 6 bases short and J 1 base short, with 15 bases between. The germline V gene has CDR1 MNHEY and CDR2 SVGEGT. The CDR3 has 16 residues. CDR3 bases: TGTGCCAGCAGCAGGAGGACATGGGGGAACACCGGGGAGCTGTTTTTT. It specifies CASSRRTWGNTGELFF.

The V gene is TRBV7-9, the J gene TRBJ1-1; tentatively, D is TRBD1 (5 bases). There are 18 residues in the CDR3. Germline CDR1 reads SEHNR; CDR2 reads FQNEAQ (reference sequence). Trimming cost V 2 bases and J 3 bases, with 22 bases left between them. The CDR3: CASSLTTLTGRGHTEAFF. The CDR3 DNA is TGTGCCAGCAGCTTAACCACCTTGACGGGACGGGGCCACACTGAAGCTTTCTTT.

The chain couples TRBV7-3 to TRBJ2-5; the match to TRBD1 covers 7 bases. V lost 6 bases to trimming and J lost 3 bases; unmatched junction nucleotides: 7. The CDR3 runs to 14 residues. Germline lookup yields CDR1 SGHTA and CDR2 FQGTGA. The CDR3 DNA reads as TGTGCCAGCAGTCAAACCGGGACAGAAGAGACCCAGTACTTC. Its protein is CASSQTGTEETQYF. Looking up the rest from reference TRBV7-3 and TRBJ2-5 gives the full variable domain: GAGVSQTPSNKVTEKGKYVELRCDPISGHTALYWYRQSLGQGPEFLIYFQGTGAADDSGLPNDRFFAVRPEGSVSTLKIQRTERGDSAVYLCASSQTGTEETQYFGPGTRLLVL.

This clonotype was counted a few times. The genes are TRBV27 and TRBJ1-1, with D uncertain. Germline V gene lookup returns CDR1 MNHEY and CDR2 SMNVEV (reference sequence). The CDR3 is 16 residues long. V lost 2 bases to trimming and J lost 4 bases, with 17 bases between them. Here the CDR3 reads CASSLDGWDSGTEAFF. The CDR3 nucleotides read TGTGCCAGCAGTTTAGACGGTTGGGATTCGGGCACTGAAGCTTTCTTT.

The chain uses TRBV3-1 and TRBJ2-3, with 7 bases aligning to TRBD2. Unmatched junction bases numbered 12, after V lost 0 bases and J lost 3 bases. CDR1 is LGHDT and CDR2 is YNNKEL in the germline V gene (reference sequence). The CDR3 consists of 18 residues. The CDR3 coding sequence is TGTGCCAGCAGCCAAGACTTAGCGGGCCTTCTAGTAACAGATACGCAGTATTTT. It is translated as CASSQDLAGLLVTDTQYF.

Many counts were recorded for this clonotype. The chain has TRBV4-2 and TRBJ2-7; no clear D. CDR3 length equals 11 residues. Between the trimmed V and J ends, which lost 0 bases and 3 bases, there was a span of 0 bases. Germline assignment: CDR1 LGHNA and CDR2 YNFKEQ. DNA for the CDR3: TGTGCCAGCAGCCAAGACTACGAGCAGTACTTC. Protein product: CASSQDYEQYF.

The genes are TRBV27 and TRBJ2-7; D tentatively reads TRBD1 or TRBD2 (7 bases each). CDR3 size: 14 residues. Germline assignment: CDR1 MNHEY and CDR2 SMNVEV (reference sequence). V was pared by 6 bases and J by 0 bases, with 12 bases between. CDR3 DNA: TGTGCCAGCAGCCCCAGGGGGGGCTCCTACGAGCAGTACTTC. As protein: CASSPRGGSYEQYF.

This clonotype has a handful of counts. The CDR3 protein is CASSPPGSGGSEQYF. CDR3 sequence (DNA): TGTGCCAGCAGCCCCCCCGGTAGCGGGGGTTCCGAGCAGTACTTC. V gene TRBV7-9 combines with J gene TRBJ2-7; TRBD2 matches 9 bases. Germline V CDR1 and CDR2: SEHNR, FQNEAQ (reference sequence). CDR3 length: 15 residues. J lost 6 bases, V lost 5 bases, and 11 bases had no gene match.

This clonotype was observed many times. The chain uses TRBV28 and TRBJ1-6; 8 bases agree with TRBD1. The CDR3 contains 19 residues. The V gene's germline CDR1 is MDHEN and CDR2 SYDVKM. J lost 0 bases, V lost 4 bases, and 11 bases had no gene match. The CDR3 coding sequence is TGTGCCAGCAGTTGGAGGGACAGGCCACAGAGCTCCTATAATTCACCCCTCCACTTT. Encoded protein: CASSWRDRPQSSYNSPLHF. Based on the CDR3 plus reference TRBV28 and TRBJ1-6, the full variable domain is DVKVTQSSRYLVKRTGEKVFLECVQDMDHENMFWYRQDPGLGLRLIYFSYDVKMKEKGDIPEGYSVSREKKERFSLILESASTNQTSMYLCASSWRDRPQSSYNSPLHFGNGTRLTVT.

In regard to this clonotype: This may come from a read error, since a much larger clone is one base off. This chain joins TRBV5-1 and TRBJ2-7, with a possible D match to TRBD2 (5 bases). CDR1 is SGHRS, CDR2 YFSETQ, per germline. The CDR3 consists of 13 residues. The V end lost 5 bases, the J end lost 5 bases, and 14 bases lay between the germline ends. The CDR3 region is CASSKEAENEQYF. The DNA of the CDR3 is TGCGCCAGCAGTAAGGAGGCGGAGAACGAGCAGTACTTC.

There are a few counts of this clonotype. V usage is TRBV21-1 and J usage is TRBJ2-5; the table's D call, TRBD1, was not checked against the DNA. TRBV21-1 is listed as a pseudogene. This CDR3 has 14 residues. The DNA for the CDR3 is TGTGCCAGCACCGGGGGAAGGACGGTCGAGACCCAGTACTTC. It yields the protein CASTGGRTVETQYF.

This clonotype turned up a few times. The chain combines TRBV9 with TRBJ2-5, with 9 bases fitting TRBD2. This CDR3 comprises 17 residues. The junction had 13 bases not matched to a gene; V was cut back by 4 bases and J by 3 bases. The V gene's germline CDR1 is SGDLS and CDR2 YYNGEE. CDR3 sequence reads: CASSPRGLAGVEETQYF. As DNA, the CDR3 is TGTGCCAGCAGCCCCCGTGGTTTAGCGGGAGTTGAAGAGACCCAGTACTTC.

This clonotype has at least ten counts. The chain has TRBV7-2 and TRBJ2-3; 7 bases map to TRBD1. Trimming cost V 6 bases and J 2 bases; bases outside gene matches: 11. This CDR3 has 16 residues. Germline CDR1 reads SGHTA; CDR2 reads FQGNSA. CDR3 sequence (DNA): TGTGCCAGCAGAGGGGGCACAGGGCTTTTCACAGATACGCAGTATTTT. Translated, it gives CASRGGTGLFTDTQYF. Complete variable domain (other parts from reference TRBV7-2 and TRBJ2-3): GAGVSQSPSNKVTEKGKDVELRCDPISGHTALYWYRQSLGQGLEFLIYFQGNSAPDKSGLPSDRFSAERTGGSVSTLTIQRTQQEDSAVYLCASRGGTGLFTDTQYFGPGTRLTVL.

Of note for this clonotype: A much bigger clone sits one base away, suggesting this may be a read error. The chain recombines TRBV7-9 with TRBJ2-3; TRBD1 is a possible D gene (6 bases). Trimming removed 8 bases from V and 4 bases from J, with 13 bases in between. CDR3 length: 13 amino acids. CDR1 SEHNR and CDR2 FQNEAQ come from the germline V gene (reference sequence). In nucleotides, the CDR3 is TGTGCCAGCGAGGACAGCCGCTCAGATACGCAGTATTTT. This sequence encodes CASEDSRSDTQYF.

This clonotype was seen a few times. This chain links TRBV20-1 with TRBJ2-7; 7 nucleotides agree with TRBD1. Looked up from germline, CDR1 is DFQATT and CDR2 is SNEGSKA (reference sequence). J was trimmed by 2 bases and V by 3 bases; bases with no gene match: 4. The CDR3 extends over 13 amino acids. The CDR3 region has the DNA TGCAGTGCTAGGACAGGGACCCCCTACGAGCAGTACTTC. Protein: CSARTGTPYEQYF.

This clonotype was seen more than once but under ten times. The CDR3 DNA sequence: TGTGCCACCAGCAGAGATTTGTTAGCGGAGACAGATACGCAGTATTTT. Amino acids: CATSRDLLAETDTQYF. V is TRBV15 and J is TRBJ2-3; perhaps TRBD2 as D (6 bases). Germline CDR1 reads LNHNV; CDR2 reads YYDKDF (reference sequence). Trimming stripped 0 bases from V and 3 bases from J, with 13 bases between. This CDR3 is built from 16 residues. Complete variable domain (other parts from reference TRBV15 and TRBJ2-3): DAMVIQNPRYQVTQFGKPVTLSCSQTLNHNVMYWYQQKSSQAPKLLFHYYDKDFNNEADTPDNFQSRRPNTSFCFLDIRSPGLGDTAMYLCATSRDLLAETDTQYFGPGTRLTVL.

The genes are TRBV6-2 or TRBV6-3 and TRBJ2-2, with D hard to call. Trimming took 4 bases from V and 4 from J, leaving 10 bases between them. This CDR3 comprises 14 residues. From germline, CDR1 is MNHEY and CDR2 SVGEGT. Here the CDR3 reads CASSLIGGTGELFF. The CDR3 bases are TGTGCCAGCAGTTTGATCGGCGGCACCGGGGAGCTGTTTTTT.

The rearrangement uses TRBV20-1 and TRBJ1-2, with no clear D. The V end lost 2 bases, the J end lost 0 bases, and 7 bases lay between the germline ends. CDR3 length: 13 amino acids. From germline, CDR1 is DFQATT and CDR2 SNEGSKA (reference sequence). CDR3 protein: CSARMTSNYGYTF. DNA for the CDR3: TGCAGTGCTAGAATGACATCTAACTATGGCTACACCTTC.

This clonotype came up many times. The genes are TRBV6-4 and TRBJ2-3, with D maybe TRBD1 (5 bases). The germline V and J ends were trimmed by 6 bases and 4 bases, with 26 bases remaining between them. The germline V gene has CDR1 MRHNA and CDR2 SNTAGT. The length of the CDR3 is 18 residues. In DNA form, the CDR3 reads TGTGCCAGCAGGCAATCAACGTATCAAGGGGCTCTTGCAGATACGCAGTATTTT. This translates into CASRQSTYQGALADTQYF.

With regard to this clonotype: One end of the junction is discordant with germline, which a read error may explain. The gene calls are TRBV19 and TRBJ1-1; the match to TRBD1 covers 10 bases. From germline, CDR1 is LNHDA and CDR2 SQIVND (reference sequence). The CDR3 extends over 14 amino acids. Here the CDR3 reads CASGMTGGYTEAFF. The CDR3 coding sequence is TGTGCCAGTGGTATGACAGGGGGCTACACTGAAGCTTTCTTT.

A note on this clonotype: The conserved phenylalanine or tryptophan is not found at the CDR3 terminus, so this likely reflects a read error. The DNA of the CDR3 is TGTGCCAGCAGCTCAACAGGGGGAGGTCAGCCCCAGCATTCT. It encodes CASSSTGGGQPQHS. The chain couples TRBV6-5 to TRBJ1-5, with TRBD1 matching 8 bases. CDR1 is MNHEY, CDR2 SVGAGI, per germline. Trimming removed 6 bases from V and 6 bases from J; junction bases left unmatched: 7. CDR3 length: 14 amino acids.

This clonotype was picked up a small number of times. The chain recombines TRBV4-1 with TRBJ2-3; 12 bases fit TRBD2. Germline-derived CDR1 and CDR2 are MGHRA and YSYEKL. This CDR3 is built from 18 residues. After removal of 1 base from V and 0 bases from J, the junction contained 5 bases not matched to a gene. For the CDR3, the DNA is TGCGCCAGCAGCCAAGTGCTAGCGGGGGGGTCTAGCACAGATACGCAGTATTTT. As protein: CASSQVLAGGSSTDTQYF.